This is a list of T cell receptor beta chains from one sample in a study of blood T cell repertoires in COVID-19. The repertoire was sequenced with immunoSEQ multiplex PCR; TCRdb's copy has only in-frame clones and lacks some. The sample records about 230,000 clones, approximately 88% being singletons. Sequenced: PBMCs or T cells enriched from blood (not recorded which). These receptors came from a woman aged 30 to 39 who had been exposed to COVID-19. CDR3s include the opening cysteine and the closing phenylalanine or tryptophan. The D gene is left open where the match is weak. Only some rows state a clone size, as once, few, many or a class for expanded clones.

clone_size	d_call	v_call	j_call	cdr3_aa	cdr3_nt
.	.	TRBV5-6	TRBJ1-1	CASSFERAGAEAFF	TGTGCCAGCAGCTTTGAGAGAGCAGGCGCTGAAGCTTTCTTT
.	TRBD1	TRBV27	TRBJ1-2	CASSSRGTGEGGYTF	TGTGCCAGCAGTTCCAGAGGGACAGGGGAGGGAGGCTACACCTTC
.	TRBD1	TRBV2	TRBJ2-7	CARGTGIGYEQYF	TGTGCCAGAGGGACAGGGATTGGGTACGAGCAGTACTTC
.	.	TRBV6-1	TRBJ1-5	CASSEAMTANQPQHF	TGTGCCAGCAGTGAAGCAATGACAGCAAATCAGCCCCAGCATTTT
.	.	TRBV6-5	TRBJ2-7	CASSYSSRVTYEQYF	TGTGCCAGCAGTTACTCGTCACGGGTAACCTACGAGCAGTACTTC
.	.	TRBV28	TRBJ2-2	CASSLIRQGNTGELFF	TGTGCCAGCAGTTTAATTCGGCAGGGGAACACCGGGGAGCTGTTTTTT
.	.	TRBV5-6	TRBJ1-2	CASSLPSGIDGYTF	TGTGCCAGCAGCTTGCCCTCAGGGATCGATGGCTACACCTTC
.	.	TRBV4-1	TRBJ2-1	CASSRLATNEQFF	TGCGCCAGCAGCAGATTAGCGACCAATGAGCAGTTCTTC
.	.	TRBV27	TRBJ1-2	CASRIVGGSDGYTF	TGTGCCAGCAGGATCGTGGGGGGTTCAGATGGCTACACCTTC
.	.	TRBV10-3	TRBJ2-4	CAISESAQIKNIQYF	TGTGCCATCAGTGAGTCTGCACAGATAAAAAACATTCAGTACTTC
.	.	TRBV30	TRBJ2-2	CAWNSVLNTGELFF	TGTGCCTGGAATAGCGTGCTCAACACCGGGGAGCTGTTTTTT
.	TRBD2	TRBV5-1	TRBJ2-7	CASRWGGTSGSSYEQYF	TGCGCCAGCAGGTGGGGGGGGACTAGCGGGAGTTCCTACGAGCAGTACTTC
.	.	TRBV5-1	TRBJ2-7	CASSLVQDEQYF	TGCGCCAGCAGCTTGGTTCAGGATGAGCAGTACTTC
many	TRBD2	TRBV28	TRBJ2-7	CASSLVGLAGVMGEQYF	TGTGCCAGCAGTTTGGTCGGGCTAGCGGGAGTCATGGGCGAGCAGTACTTC
.	.	TRBV28	TRBJ2-1	CASSPDMPEQFF	TGTGCCAGCAGTCCAGACATGCCAGAGCAGTTCTTC
.	.	TRBV9	TRBJ2-2	CASSVVASPNTGELFF	TGTGCCAGCAGCGTTGTAGCTAGCCCGAACACCGGGGAGCTGTTTTTT
.	.	TRBV2	TRBJ1-4	CASSDRPRTNEKLFF	TGTGCCAGCAGTGACCGCCCCCGGACAAATGAAAAACTGTTTTTT
.	.	TRBV7-9	TRBJ2-1	CASSLAGALNEQFF	TGTGCCAGCAGCTTAGCGGGGGCGCTTAATGAGCAGTTCTTC
.	TRBD1	TRBV4-2	TRBJ2-2	CASSQVGQSTGELFF	TGTGCCAGCAGCCAGGTGGGACAGAGCACCGGGGAGCTGTTTTTT
.	.	TRBV4-2	TRBJ2-1	CASSQASSELLHNEQFF	TGTGCCAGCAGCCAAGCGTCTAGCGAATTGCTCCACAATGAGCAGTTCTTC
.	.	TRBV9	TRBJ2-1	CASSLYAGGYNEQFF	TGTGCCAGCAGCCTGTACGCGGGTGGGTACAATGAGCAGTTCTTC
.	.	TRBV28	TRBJ2-7	CASSLAPSYEQYF	TGTGCCAGCAGTTTGGCACCCTCCTACGAGCAGTACTTC
.	.	TRBV18	TRBJ1-5	CASSREIAYNQPQHF	TGTGCCAGCTCCAGGGAAATAGCTTACAATCAGCCCCAGCATTTT
.	.	TRBV3-1/TRBV3-2	TRBJ2-5	CASSQEVTGQTQYF	TGTGCCAGCAGCCAGGAGGTGACAGGTCAGACCCAGTACTTC
.	.	TRBV11-1	TRBJ1-1	CASSLGLLNTEAFF	TGTGCCAGCAGCTTAGGACTTTTGAACACTGAAGCTTTCTTT
.	TRBD2	TRBV5-1	TRBJ2-1	CASSAYTLAGSYNEQFF	TGCGCCAGCAGCGCGTATACTCTAGCGGGGTCCTACAATGAGCAGTTCTTC
.	.	TRBV12-5	TRBJ1-2	CASGLVPGWKDYGYTF	TGTGCTAGTGGTTTGGTACCGGGGTGGAAGGACTATGGCTACACCTTC
.	TRBD1	TRBV5-8	TRBJ2-7	CASSSRQGRGEQYF	TGTGCCAGCAGCTCGCGACAGGGGCGAGGCGAGCAGTACTTC
once	.	TRBV5-1	TRBJ2-2	CASSWGGGSNTGELFF	TGCGCCAGCAGCTGGGGCGGGGGCTCGAACACCGGGGAGCTGTTTTTT
few	.	TRBV5-1	TRBJ2-1	CASSLAEWRNEQFF	TGCGCCAGCAGCTTGGCCGAGTGGAGGAATGAGCAGTTCTTC
.	.	TRBV30	TRBJ1-1	CAWGWGGTEAFF	TGTGCCTGGGGCTGGGGGGGCACTGAAGCTTTCTTT
.	TRBD1	TRBV30	TRBJ2-5	CAWGTGGGETQYF	TGTGCCTGGGGGACAGGGGGTGGAGAGACCCAGTACTTC
.	.	TRBV2	TRBJ1-1	CASIQTMNTEAFF	TGTGCCAGCATACAAACAATGAACACTGAAGCTTTCTTT
.	.	TRBV5-4	TRBJ2-1	CASSLEGLQFF	TGTGCCAGCAGCTTGGAGGGACTGCAGTTCTTC
.	.	TRBV9	TRBJ1-3	CASSVDQGYRNTIYF	TGTGCCAGCAGCGTAGACCAGGGATATCGAAACACCATATATTTT
once	.	TRBV20-1	TRBJ2-3	CSASGGGTDTQYF	TGCAGTGCTAGTGGAGGAGGCACAGATACGCAGTATTTT
.	.	TRBV6-5	TRBJ2-2	CASSYSAGGHGELFF	TGTGCCAGCAGTTACTCGGCAGGGGGGCACGGGGAGCTGTTTTTT
.	.	TRBV4-2	TRBJ2-3	CASSQEGVGGSGTDTQYF	TGTGCCAGCAGCCAAGAGGGGGTTGGGGGGAGTGGAACAGATACGCAGTATTTT
few	TRBD1	TRBV29-1	TRBJ1-5	CSVWDRAIGQPQHF	TGCAGCGTCTGGGACAGGGCTATCGGGCAGCCCCAGCATTTT
.	.	TRBV3-1/TRBV3-2	TRBJ2-1	CASSQGTPTYNEQFF	TGTGCCAGCAGCCAGGGGACTCCTACTTACAATGAGCAGTTCTTC